The present TCR beta chain was sequenced within a study of OX40 agonist ivuxolimab in advanced cancers. A note on the overall study: The costimulatory receptor OX40 (CD134) was targeted by ivuxolimab, a fully human IgG2 agonistic monoclonal antibody. Intravenous ivuxolimab was administered to patients every 2 weeks at six dose levels: 0.01, 0.1, 0.3, 1.5, 3 and 10 mg/kg. Among the roughly 54 dose-escalation patients, about 20 had hepatocellular carcinoma, around 15 melanoma, 9 renal cell carcinoma and 9 head and neck cancer. The dose-escalation cohort was roughly 87% male with a mean age of approximately 59 years, ranging from about 20 to 85. Patients were allowed to have had prior anti-PD-1, anti-PD-L1 or anti-CTLA-4 therapy, and 30% to 40% of the dose-escalation patients had been treated with checkpoint inhibitors. Partial responses were achieved by three dose-escalation patients, of whom one had hepatocellular carcinoma and two had cutaneous melanoma. Peripheral TCRbeta sequencing aimed to test whether ivuxolimab altered TCR sequence diversity and caused clonal T-cell expansion. The paper reports the monotherapy dose-escalation portion (N of about 54 patients) of the phase I ivuxolimab trial.

Patients with autoimmune disease history or receiving systemic immunosuppression were excluded from the trial. In every dose cohort, peripheral blood was drawn for TCR sequencing at baseline, cycle 4 day 1, and cycle 7 day 1. The samples were drawn from a first-in-human, open-label, multicenter phase I dose-escalation trial of ivuxolimab. The trial enrolled adults with locally advanced or metastatic head and neck squamous cell, hepatocellular, melanoma or renal cell carcinoma. Before TCR sequencing, CD4+ T cells and CD8+ T cells were sorted from peripheral blood as separate populations. For sequencing of the TCRbeta CDR3 region, genomic DNA was extracted from the sorted cells. TCRbeta CDR3 regions were sequenced using the immunoSEQ Assay. As stored in TCRdb, this immuneACCESS dataset retains in-frame rearrangements with V and J assigned. A fraction of the clones does not appear; measured against another copy, unresolved V genes explain less than half of the discrepancy, and the remainder lacks a known reason. A total of roughly 49,000 clones appear in this sample, 70% to 90% of them only once. Of the sample, roughly 54% falls within the top ten clones.

Paper-wide results and their limitations: At doses of 0.1 to 3.0 mg/kg, clonal expansion of both CD4+ and CD8+ T cells in blood was seen between baseline and week 6. Antigen specificity was not determined for the clonally expanded peripheral T cells. After ivuxolimab, expanded clones were on average more numerous among CD8+ T cells than among CD4+ T cells. In the 0.1-3.0 mg/kg groups, partial responders were among the patients with the lowest normalized peripheral clonal expansion, particularly in CD8+ T cells. Low levels of normalized T-cell clonal expansion were also shown by some nonresponding patients.

A remark on this clone: Its antigen is not yet known. Base-call qualities are not available, and no considerably larger clone is one nucleotide away.

CDR1 and CDR2 are drawn from the germline V gene (reference sequence): LNHNV, YYDKDF. Trimming removed 0 bases from V and 8 bases from J, leaving 11 bases between the germline ends. Counted from cysteine to phenylalanine, this CDR3 has 14 amino acids. Only the CDR3 DNA stays, 42 bases, in frame from base 1. The starting material was CD4+ or CD8+ T cells sorted from blood, obtained in a trial of the OX40 agonist ivuxolimab. The clonotype originates from an adult with an advanced solid tumor such as melanoma, head and neck, liver or kidney cancer. The receptor chain draws on TRBV15 and TRBJ2-1; no D segment can be confidently identified. This receptor has the CDR3 CATSRDVARDEQFF. The base sequence is TGTGCCACCAGCAGAGATGTGGCTCGTGATGAGCAGTTCTTC.